This T cell receptor beta chain was identified in a study of tumor-infiltrating lymphocytes in primary liver carcinoma. At the level of the study: Patients were both men and women, whose ages ran from 30 to 69 years. Tumors, staged T1-T3 N0M0, spanned roughly 4.2 to 11 cm. Tissue type made little difference to sample yields of roughly 3.65 to 8 million productive TCRbeta reads.

Whole-study results and caveats: Bulk unsorted sampling precluded comparing CD4+ and CD8+ repertoires.

Starting material of 500 to 600 ng total RNA yielded TCR beta cDNA via a constant-region primer. It was through three nested multiplex PCR rounds of slightly modified ARM-PCR that TCR beta libraries arose. Primers for the first two PCR rounds were TRBV1-TRBV30 forward primers and a C-beta reverse primer (about 10 cycles per round). TCRdb re-called the multiplex PCR reads with MiXCR, one entry per CDR3 protein. The sample lists almost 200,000 distinct CDR3 sequences; roughly 61% were seen once. The sample holds many counts of this clonotype. Antigen: not known. Both blood RNA, taken from unsorted whole blood, and germline DNA were extracted. Germline lookup yields CDR1 WSHSY and CDR2 SAAADI. CDR3 size: 14 residues. V was cut by 3 bases and J by 0 bases, with 9 bases left in between.

This TCR was recovered from a woman aged 60 to 75 with primary liver carcinoma and hepatitis B virus infection. The sequenced sample consisted of peripheral blood. V is TRBV10-2 and J is TRBJ2-7; D gene ambiguous. CDR3 region: CASSDIPFSYEQYF. CDR3 sequence (DNA): TGCGCCAGCAGTGACATCCCCTTCTCCTACGAGCAGTACTTC.